A selection of T cell receptor beta chains follows, all from one sample in a study of T cells in Graves' hyperthyroidism and ophthalmopathy. MiXCR, run by TCRdb on the multiplex PCR reads, gives a single entry per CDR3 protein. The repertoire holds a few hundred thousand distinct CDR3 sequences, with 17% as singletons. The specimen was blood. The receptor set was obtained from a woman aged 18 to 35 with Graves' ophthalmopathy. CDR3s include the opening cysteine and the closing phenylalanine or tryptophan. The D gene is left open where the match is weak. Clone size is given for some rows only: seen once, a few or many times, or a class if the clone is expanded.

cdr3_length j_call clone_size d_call v_call cdr3_aa cdr3_nt
15 TRBJ1-5 once . TRBV12-3/TRBV12-4 CTSSLQGRSNQPQHF TGTACCAGCTCGTTACAGGGTCGGAGCAATCAGCCCCAGCATTTT
12 TRBJ1-4 many . TRBV30 CAWKREGEKLFF TGTGCCTGGAAAAGAGAAGGTGAAAAACTGTTTTTT
16 TRBJ2-2 . TRBD1 TRBV10-3 CAISERDRGDTGELFF TGTGCCATCAGTGAGCGGGACAGGGGTGACACCGGGGAGCTGTTTTTT
16 TRBJ1-5 many . TRBV7-2 CASSLGGMGSNQPQHF TGTGCCAGCAGCTTGGGGGGCATGGGTAGCAATCAGCCCCAGCATTTT
15 TRBJ2-7 . . TRBV6-1 CASSPRVAGPYEQYF TGTGCCAGCAGTCCCAGGGTCGCGGGGCCCTACGAGCAGTACTTC
15 TRBJ1-2 few . TRBV14 CASSQDVTGYYGYTF TGTGCCAGCAGCCAAGATGTCACAGGCTACTATGGCTACACCTTC
14 TRBJ1-1 many . TRBV12-3/TRBV12-4 CASSFSRGNTEAFF TGTGCCAGCAGTTTCAGTAGAGGGAACACTGAAGCTTTCTTT
15 TRBJ1-5 . TRBD1 TRBV19 CASSSTGGSGQPQHF TGTGCCAGTAGTAGCACAGGGGGCAGCGGACAGCCCCAGCATTTT
13 TRBJ2-5 many TRBD1 TRBV27 CASVDREAETQYF TGTGCCAGCGTGGACAGGGAGGCAGAGACCCAGTACTTC
15 TRBJ2-2 . . TRBV19 CASSIIEGGTGELFF TGTGCCAGTAGTATAATAGAGGGCGGGACCGGGGAGCTGTTTTTT
15 TRBJ2-3 . TRBD2 TRBV27 CASRSPPGGSDTQYF TGTGCCAGCAGATCCCCCCCGGGGGGGTCAGATACGCAGTATTTT
17 TRBJ2-2 . TRBD2 TRBV11-2 CASSPELAGGGTGELFF TGTGCCAGCAGCCCCGAGCTAGCGGGGGGTGGTACCGGGGAGCTGTTTTTT
11 TRBJ1-4 . . TRBV19 CASSISEKLFF TGTGCCAGTAGTATTTCTGAAAAACTGTTTTTT
18 TRBJ2-1 many . TRBV27 CASSLEVRDSSSYNEQFF TGTGCCAGCAGTTTAGAAGTTCGGGACTCGAGCTCCTACAATGAGCAGTTCTTC
16 TRBJ2-1 . . TRBV5-6 CASSLGGRPESREQFF TGTGCCAGCAGCTTGGGGGGTAGGCCCGAATCGAGGGAGCAGTTCTTC
14 TRBJ1-5 many . TRBV7-2 CASSLEGPAGPQHF TGTGCCAGCAGCTTAGAAGGGCCAGCGGGGCCCCAGCATTTT
15 TRBJ2-7 many TRBD2 TRBV18 CASSPSAGGQYEQYF TGTGCCAGCTCACCTTCAGCGGGAGGGCAATACGAGCAGTACTTC
15 TRBJ2-1 . . TRBV4-2 CASSQVGLEDNEQFF TGTGCCAGCAGCCAGGTCGGGTTAGAGGACAATGAGCAGTTCTTC
17 TRBJ1-5 many TRBD1 TRBV28 CASSQGRKQGFNQPQHF TGTGCCAGCAGTCAAGGGAGGAAACAGGGGTTCAATCAGCCCCAGCATTTT
13 TRBJ2-1 . . TRBV27 CASFRDQYNEQFF TGTGCCAGTTTCCGGGACCAGTACAATGAGCAGTTCTTC
17 TRBJ2-2 few . TRBV9 CASSVGSGHGNTGELFF TGTGCCAGCAGCGTAGGGTCGGGACACGGAAACACCGGGGAGCTGTTTTTT
13 TRBJ2-7 . TRBD1 TRBV20-1 CSKRRGGGYEQYF TGCAGCAAGCGGCGAGGGGGCGGATACGAGCAGTACTTC
14 TRBJ1-6 . . TRBV27 CASSSSDTDSPLHF TGTGCCAGCAGTTCATCGGACACTGATTCACCCCTCCACTTT
16 TRBJ2-5 many TRBD2 TRBV7-2 CASSLPGTRAQETQYF TGTGCCAGCAGCTTACCCGGGACTAGGGCCCAAGAGACCCAGTACTTC
13 TRBJ1-3 . . TRBV29-1 CSVPDSSGNTIYF TGCAGCGTTCCGGACAGCTCTGGAAACACCATATATTTT
15 TRBJ2-3 few TRBD2 TRBV5-1 CASSVQGGGPDTQYF TGCGCCAGCAGCGTACAGGGCGGGGGGCCAGATACGCAGTATTTT
13 TRBJ2-4 . . TRBV2 CASSPDRKNIQYF TGTGCCAGCAGTCCCGACAGGAAAAACATTCAGTACTTC
12 TRBJ1-5 many TRBD1 TRBV30 CAYGDRSQPQHF TGTGCCTATGGGGACAGAAGTCAGCCCCAGCATTTT
12 TRBJ1-1 many . TRBV5-1 CASSLTGAEAFF TGCGCCAGCAGCCTAACAGGCGCTGAAGCTTTCTTT
14 TRBJ1-5 many . TRBV7-2 CASSPRGSNQPQHF TGTGCCAGCAGTCCCCGGGGAAGCAATCAGCCCCAGCATTTT
16 TRBJ2-7 . . TRBV18 CASSPEAGALSYEQYF TGTGCCAGCTCACCGGAGGCAGGGGCACTCTCCTACGAGCAGTACTTC
13 TRBJ1-2 . . TRBV6-1 CASSRVPLYGYTF TGTGCCAGCAGCCGGGTCCCCCTTTATGGCTACACCTTC
17 TRBJ2-2 few . TRBV30 CAWSGLRGAGNTGELFF TGTGCCTGGAGTGGCCTGAGGGGCGCGGGGAACACCGGGGAGCTGTTTTTT